This T cell receptor beta chain was identified in a study of cytotoxic CD8 clonotypes in ibrutinib-treated CLL. Across the study: A mean of around 260,000 productive templates and 90,000 or so productive rearrangements was obtained per sample.

TCRdb's copy holds only in-frame clones and misses some; the assay was immunoSEQ multiplex PCR. Of more than 200,000 clones listed, about three quarters are singletons. The CDR3 has 12 residues. After removal of 5 bases from V and 6 bases from J, the junction contained 4 bases not matched to a gene. The germline gives CDR1 GTSNPN, CDR2 SVGIG (reference sequence). This receptor was obtained from a human donor with chronic lymphocytic leukemia. The gene calls are TRBV30 and TRBJ1-1; TRBD1 matches 9 bases. The sample here was PBMCs, taken after 12 months of ibrutinib treatment. The CDR3 DNA reads TGTGCCTGGGGACAGGGGATTTCTGAAGCTTTCTTT. Residues: CAWGQGISEAFF.